One sample yielded the 18 T cell receptor beta chains listed below, sequenced in a study of sequential checkpoint blockade in melanoma. TCRdb keeps only in-frame clones here, not all; method: immunoSEQ multiplex PCR. The table lists roughly 23,000 clones, around 65% of them singletons. Stated treatment: randomized to nivolumab then ipilimumab (arm A) or the reverse (arm B). The sequenced sample was CD8+ T cells sorted from blood (inferred from file names), obtained from a patient given nivolumab and ipilimumab in sequence. These receptors all stem from a human donor with melanoma.

The gene calls are TRBV27 and TRBJ2-1; unclear D gene. V lost 2 bases and J 5 bases, leaving 7 bases between the germline ends. CDR1 is MNHEY and CDR2 is SMNVEV in the germline V gene (reference sequence). The CDR3 is 13 residues long. The CDR3: CASSLGTNNEQFF. The CDR3 region has the DNA TGTGCCAGCAGTTTAGGAACTAACAATGAGCAGTTCTTC.

This clone was observed a handful of times. This sequence is one base from a far larger clone and is likely a read error. The chain is built from TRBV7-8 and TRBJ2-7; possibly TRBD2 for D (6 bases). CDR3 length: 15 amino acids. The germline V gene encodes CDR1 SGHVS and CDR2 FQNEAQ. CDR3 nucleotides: TGTGCCAGCAGCTCCGGGGGTGGGGGTTTCTACGCGCAGTACGTC. Its translation: CASSSGGGGFYAQYV.

The chain combines TRBV6-5 with TRBJ1-2; 10 positions match TRBD1. From germline, CDR1 is MNHEY and CDR2 SVGAGI. CDR3 length: 15 residues. After removal of 6 bases from V and 3 bases from J, the junction contained 7 bases not matched to a gene. As DNA, the CDR3 is TGTGCCAGCAGGGAATCCGGGACAGGGGACTATGGCTACACCTTC. This codes for CASRESGTGDYGYTF.

This sequence joins TRBV27 and TRBJ2-5; 8 bases line up with TRBD1. CDR1 is MNHEY, CDR2 SMNVEV, per germline (reference sequence). Germline trimming cut 5 bases from V and 5 bases from J; bases unmatched to any gene: 16. The CDR3 extends over 17 amino acids. CDR3 in DNA: TGTGCCAGCAGTCGCGGACAGGGACCAAGGCAGGGGGAGACCCAGTACTTC. Translation gives CASSRGQGPRQGETQYF.

The chain combines TRBV6-4 with TRBJ2-7; possibly TRBD2 for D (6 bases). CDR3 size: 20 residues. V gave up 3 bases and J gave up 2 bases, with 29 bases separating them. CDR1 and CDR2 (germline): MRHNA, SNTAGT. The CDR3 DNA sequence: TGTGCCAGCAGTGAATCAGGGCGGCGGGAAGTTTCTAACCGTACCTACGAGCAGTACGTC. Translating it yields CASSESGRREVSNRTYEQYV.

Only a few counts were recorded for this clone. The chain has TRBV6-5 and TRBJ1-1; TRBD1 matches at 7 bases. CDR3 length: 14 residues. The germline V gene encodes CDR1 MNHEY and CDR2 SVGAGI. The ends lost 0 bases at V and 10 bases at J; junction bases unmatched: 8. In DNA form, the CDR3 reads TGTGCCAGCAGTTACTCGGAGGGGGCTCTGGGAGCTTTCTTT. It translates to CASSYSEGALGAFF.

This clone was counted a single time. V usage is TRBV19 and J usage is TRBJ2-3; D is possibly TRBD2 (5 bases). Germline V gives CDR1 LNHDA, CDR2 SQIVND (reference sequence). The CDR3 runs 16 residues. The V end was cut by 4 bases, the J end by 2 bases, with 16 bases between. Written as DNA, the CDR3 is TGTGCCAGTAGTACCTCGGACTCAGATACCACAGATACGCAGTATTTT. Translating gives CASSTSDSDTTDTQYF.

This clone has more than one count but fewer than ten. The chain has TRBV5-6 and TRBJ1-3, with D perhaps matching TRBD1 (6 bases). Trimming took off 7 bases at V and 0 bases at J, with 11 bases between the two ends. CDR1 SGHDT and CDR2 YYEEEE come from the germline V gene. The CDR3 runs 14 residues. The CDR3 is CASGWGPSGNTIYF. The DNA for the CDR3 is TGTGCCAGCGGTTGGGGGCCCTCTGGAAACACCATATATTTT.

V gene TRBV9 combines with J gene TRBJ2-5, with 7 bases matching TRBD1. The V gene's germline CDR1 is SGDLS and CDR2 YYNGEE. The J segment lost 4 bases and the V segment lost 5 bases, leaving 11 bases of the junction unmatched. CDR3 length: 15 residues. Here the CDR3 reads CASSPPRGNGETQYF. DNA of the CDR3: TGTGCCAGCAGTCCCCCCAGGGGGAATGGAGAGACCCAGTACTTC. Based on the CDR3 plus reference TRBV9 and TRBJ2-5, the full variable domain is DSGVTQTPKHLITATGQRVTLRCSPRSGDLSVYWYQQSLDQGLQFLIQYYNGEERAKGNILERFSAQQFPDLHSELNLSSLELGDSALYFCASSPPRGNGETQYFGPGTRLLVL.

This chain joins TRBV4-3 and TRBJ1-2, with a possible D match to TRBD1 (5 bases). The V end lost 1 base, the J end lost 4 bases, and 22 bases lay between the germline ends. The CDR3 is 18 amino acids. Germline CDR1 reads LGHNA; CDR2 reads YSLEER. The DNA of the CDR3 is TGCGCCAGCAGCCAAGCCCTCCAGGGAATATCCCCTAGCTATGGCTACACCTTC. Translating it yields CASSQALQGISPSYGYTF.

In its sample, this clone was seen a few times. It may be a read error: a sequence one base away is much more abundant. The chain employs TRBV5-6 and TRBJ2-1, with TRBD2 matching over 8 bases. This CDR3 region has 14 residues. J lost 6 bases, V lost 0 bases, and 2 bases had no gene match. Germline CDR1 reads SGHDT; CDR2 reads YYEEEE. The CDR3 protein is CASSLAGGVNEQFF. The CDR3 DNA reads TGTGCCAGCAGCTTGGCCGGGGGGGTCAATGAGCAGTTCTTC.

The chain carries TRBV4-2 and TRBJ2-3; D call uncertain. Trimming removed 1 base from V and 3 bases from J, with 8 bases in between. The CDR3 has 14 residues. Germline values: CDR1 LGHNA, CDR2 YNFKEQ. The CDR3 loop reads CASSQAWPTDTQYF. The CDR3, as DNA: TGTGCCAGCAGCCAAGCCTGGCCTACAGATACGCAGTATTTT.

This clone has more than one count but fewer than ten. The chain's CDR3 is CASSPPGAYEQYV. CDR3 DNA: TGTGCCAGCAGCCCCCCGGGAGCCTACGAGCAGTACGTC. This chain connects TRBV7-9 to TRBJ2-7, with a tentative D call TRBD2 (6 bases). This CDR3 comprises 13 residues. The germline V and J ends were trimmed by 5 bases and 2 bases, with 10 bases remaining between them. Germline assignment: CDR1 SEHNR and CDR2 FQNEAQ (reference sequence).

The chain's CDR3 is CASSPRGTGGITQYF. Here the CDR3 DNA reads TGTGCCAGCAGCCCGAGAGGGACAGGGGGGATTACCCAGTACTTC. This chain joins TRBV7-9 and TRBJ2-5; TRBD1 agrees at 11 bases. Germline CDR1 SEHNR, CDR2 FQNEAQ (reference sequence). Trimming at V came to 5 bases and at J to 8 bases, leaving 10 bases not matched to a gene. This CDR3 comprises 15 residues.

The J gene is TRBJ1-2, the V gene TRBV27; D is unclear. The germline V and J ends were trimmed by 1 base and 10 bases, with 7 bases remaining between them. This CDR3 has 11 residues. Germline V gives CDR1 MNHEY, CDR2 SMNVEV (reference sequence). This CDR3 reads CASSLYGVYTF. The CDR3, as DNA: TGTGCCAGCAGTTTATACGGGGTCTACACCTTC.

This clone turned up a few times. The rearrangement links TRBV5-4 to TRBJ1-1; D is possibly TRBD1 (5 bases). Trimming removed 0 bases at V and 5 bases at J, with 11 bases between. From germline, CDR1 is SGHNT and CDR2 YYREEE (reference sequence). The length of the CDR3 is 14 residues. As DNA, the CDR3 is TGTGCCAGCAGCTTGGTCCAGGGTGGGACTGAAGCTTTCTTT. This translates into CASSLVQGGTEAFF. The whole variable domain, filled in from reference TRBV5-4 and TRBJ1-1, reads ETGVTQSPTHLIKTRGQQVTLRCSSQSGHNTVSWYQQALGQGPQFIFQYYREEENGRGNFPPRFSGLQFPNYSSELNVNALELDDSALYLCASSLVQGGTEAFFGQGTRLTVV.

This clone was observed a handful of times. The J gene is TRBJ2-2, the V gene TRBV6-4; weak D call: TRBD1 (6 bases). Germline values: CDR1 MRHNA, CDR2 SNTAGT. Trimming pared 4 bases from V and 7 bases from J, leaving 10 bases between. The CDR3 sequence is 13 residues long. The CDR3 sequence: CASSATGFGELFF. The CDR3 DNA is TGTGCCAGCAGTGCTACAGGGTTCGGGGAGCTGTTTTTT.

The genes are TRBV10-2 and TRBJ2-1, with a possible D match to TRBD2 (6 bases). Trimming took off 8 bases at V and 0 bases at J, with 11 bases between the two ends. Germline-derived CDR1 and CDR2 are WSHSY and SAAADI. The CDR3 runs 14 residues. The CDR3 protein is CASWGGISYNEQFF. The CDR3 nucleotides are TGCGCCAGCTGGGGCGGGATCTCCTACAATGAGCAGTTCTTC.